Listed here are 28 T cell receptor beta chains from one sample, sequenced in a study of Graves' ophthalmopathy and Graves' hyperthyroidism listed by TCRdb under 2018. Sequencing instrument: Illumina HiSeq 2000. For repertoire sequencing, the TCR beta CDR3 regions were amplified from RNA transcripts. The first round was an RT-PCR using HTBI primers with the Qiagen OneStep RT-PCR kit, and this first round was followed by a second-round multiplex PCR, then size selection and purification. The public reads were reprocessed in TCRdb via fastp at Q25 and MiXCR, keeping in-frame beta chains. Each CDR3 protein appears once, grouped with its most common genes and DNA. Recorded for this sample are more than 1,000,000 distinct CDR3 sequences; roughly two fifths of them occurred a single time. 11% of the sample is held by the ten biggest clonotypes. Input material: peripheral blood or thyroid tissue (not recorded which). These receptor sequences come from an adult man with Graves' hyperthyroidism.

The V gene is TRBV7-2, the J gene TRBJ2-5; 11 bases are a match to TRBD2. Germline V lookup: CDR1 SGHTA, CDR2 FQGNSA. This CDR3 region has 17 residues. Trimming removed 3 bases from V and 7 bases from J; junction bases left unmatched: 13. In DNA form, the CDR3 reads TGTGCCAGCAGCTTTCGGACTAGCGGGTGGACCGGGGGGACCCAGTACTTC. Translating it yields CASSFRTSGWTGGTQYF.

The J gene is TRBJ2-7, the V gene TRBV7-9, with 10 nucleotides matching TRBD2. CDR3 length: 15 residues. V dropped 5 bases and J dropped 6; count of bases not matched to a gene: 10. Germline V gene lookup returns CDR1 SEHNR and CDR2 FQNEAQ (reference sequence). The CDR3 loop reads CASSTNLAGGLEQYF. In nucleotides, the CDR3 is TGTGCCAGCAGCACCAACTTAGCGGGAGGTCTCGAGCAGTACTTC.

Of note for this clonotype: Possible read error: a much larger clone is one base away. This chain joins TRBV11-1 and TRBJ2-5; D is perhaps TRBD1 (6 bases). The germline V and J ends were trimmed by 5 bases and 9 bases, with 19 bases remaining between them. Germline V gene sequence: CDR1 SGHAT, CDR2 FQDESV (reference sequence). The CDR3 loop spans 14 amino acids. This chain's CDR3 is CASSVEGNSGAQYF. Here the CDR3 DNA reads TGTGCCAGCAGCGTAGAGGGTAACTCAGGGGCCCAGTACTTC.

The chain recombines TRBV14 with TRBJ1-1; D possibly corresponds to TRBD1 (6 bases). The CDR3 loop spans 16 amino acids. Trimming stripped 0 bases from V and 6 bases from J, with 17 bases between. Germline V gene lookup returns CDR1 SGHDN and CDR2 FVKESK. The CDR3 loop is CASSQDIGQQIPEAFF. DNA for the CDR3: TGTGCCAGCAGCCAAGACATAGGACAGCAGATTCCTGAAGCTTTCTTT.

This clonotype has only a few counts. V gene TRBV29-1 combines with J gene TRBJ2-5; 8 nucleotides align to TRBD1. Trimming took 4 bases from V and 6 from J; bases not matched to a gene: 19. The CDR3 length is 17 residues. Germline V gives CDR1 SQVTM, CDR2 ANQGSEA. CDR3 sequence (DNA): TGCAGCGTTGTAAACGCAGGACAGGGAGACTCTGGTAAGACCCAGTACTTC. Protein sequence: CSVVNAGQGDSGKTQYF. The full variable domain, completed using reference TRBV29-1 and TRBJ2-5, is SAVISQKPSRDICQRGTSLTIQCQVDSQVTMMFWYRQQPGQSLTLIATANQGSEATYESGFVIDKFPISRPNLTFSTLTVSNMSPEDSSIYLCSVVNAGQGDSGKTQYFGPGTRLLVL.

This chain uses TRBV5-1 with TRBJ1-1; 8 bases match TRBD1. The germline gives CDR1 SGHRS, CDR2 YFSETQ. V trimming: 4 bases; J trimming: 1 base; junction bases outside the gene matches: 12. The CDR3 contains 17 residues. This chain's CDR3 is CASSTSGTGKKNTEAFF. As DNA, the CDR3 is TGCGCCAGCAGCACTTCCGGGACAGGAAAAAAGAACACTGAAGCTTTCTTT.

Many counts were recorded for this clonotype. The rearrangement uses TRBV29-1 and TRBJ2-7; D is perhaps TRBD1 (6 bases). CDR3 size: 12 residues. With 5 bases removed from V and 1 base from J, the gap between germline ends came to 9 bases. Germline V gives CDR1 SQVTM, CDR2 ANQGSEA. CDR3 sequence (DNA): TGCAGCGTTCGCAGGGGATCCTACGAGCAGTACTTC. Translating it yields CSVRRGSYEQYF.

V gene TRBV2 combines with J gene TRBJ2-7, with a possible D match to TRBD1 (6 bases). The V gene lost 7 bases and the J gene lost 3 bases, with 13 bases spanning the gap. The V gene's germline CDR1 is SNHLY and CDR2 FYNNEI. There are 13 residues in the CDR3. Here the CDR3 reads CASNRDQVYEQYF. Written as DNA, the CDR3 is TGTGCCAGCAACAGGGATCAGGTCTACGAGCAGTACTTC.

In this sample, this clonotype turned up many times. V and J are TRBV2 and TRBJ2-7; no reliable D call. Germline CDR1 SNHLY, CDR2 FYNNEI. The length of the CDR3 is 13 residues. Trimming pared 9 bases from V and 2 bases from J, leaving 14 bases between. In nucleotides, the CDR3 is TGTGCCAGTATAGCCTACTTCACCTACGAGCAGTACTTC. It translates to CASIAYFTYEQYF.

The chain links TRBV2 to TRBJ2-2, with 7 bases fitting TRBD1. The CDR3 loop spans 15 amino acids. J was trimmed by 7 bases and V by 6 bases; bases with no gene match: 11. Germline CDR1 reads SNHLY; CDR2 reads FYNNEI. For the CDR3, the DNA is TGTGCCAGCAGCTTAACGGACAGGATGATCGGGGAGCTGTTTTTT. Translating gives CASSLTDRMIGELFF.

The sample holds many counts of this clonotype. V usage is TRBV7-6 and J usage is TRBJ2-7; D tentatively fits TRBD1 or TRBD2 (5 bases each). The germline V and J ends were trimmed by 4 bases and 0 bases, with 13 bases remaining between them. This CDR3 spans 15 amino acids. Looked up from germline, CDR1 is SGHVS and CDR2 is FNYEAQ. The CDR3 sequence is CASSWGTGFSYEQYF. In DNA form, the CDR3 reads TGTGCCAGCAGCTGGGGGACGGGATTCTCCTACGAGCAGTACTTC.

This clonotype has ten or more counts. The J gene is TRBJ1-5, the V gene TRBV20-1; D remains unclear. Germline V CDR1 and CDR2: DFQATT, SNEGSKA (reference sequence). Trimming took 5 bases from V and 0 from J, leaving 11 bases between them. The CDR3 has 14 amino acids. The CDR3 reads CSAAIGISNQPQHF. Written as DNA, the CDR3 is TGCAGTGCTGCGATTGGGATTAGCAATCAGCCCCAGCATTTT.

CDR3 protein: CASSPRGRGSQETQYF. CDR3 sequence (DNA): TGTGCCAGCAGCCCTAGGGGCAGGGGGTCCCAAGAGACCCAGTACTTC. V usage is TRBV7-2 and J usage is TRBJ2-5; 7 bases agree with TRBD1. CDR1 and CDR2 (germline): SGHTA, FQGNSA. The CDR3 is made up of 16 amino acids. J gave up 1 base and V 5 bases, and 10 bases lay outside the gene matches.

Only a few counts were recorded for this clonotype. V gene TRBV4-3 combines with J gene TRBJ1-5, with D unresolved. The CDR3 length is 15 residues. CDR1 LGHNA and CDR2 YSLEER come from the germline V gene. Trimming stripped 1 base from V and 6 bases from J, with 13 bases between. The CDR3 loop reads CASSQGVASGQPQHF. The CDR3, as DNA: TGCGCCAGCAGCCAAGGTGTGGCAAGCGGTCAGCCCCAGCATTTT.

The sample holds many counts of this clonotype. The chain is built from TRBV5-1 and TRBJ2-6, with unresolved D. Trimming took off 4 bases at V and 4 bases at J, with 12 bases between the two ends. CDR1 and CDR2 from the germline V gene are SGHRS and YFSETQ. This CDR3 is built from 15 residues. CDR3 bases: TGCGCCAGCAGCCCATATAAGGCGGGGGCCAACGTCCTGACTTTC. Its protein is CASSPYKAGANVLTF.

The chain couples TRBV27 to TRBJ2-7, with D tentatively TRBD1 or TRBD2 (5 bases each). Looked up from germline, CDR1 is MNHEY and CDR2 is SMNVEV (reference sequence). Trimming stripped 6 bases from V and 4 bases from J, with 19 bases between. The CDR3 is 15 amino acids. As DNA, the CDR3 is TGTGCCAGCAGCCCCCGGGGTCGAGGGGCTTACGAGCAGTACTTC. Protein product: CASSPRGRGAYEQYF.

This clonotype was observed many times. The CDR3 nucleotides are TGTGCCAGTAGTATGACTAGGGAAGAGACCCAGTACTTC. Encoded protein: CASSMTREETQYF. This sequence joins TRBV19 and TRBJ2-5, with TRBD2 as a possible D gene (6 bases). V gave up 3 bases and J gave up 3 bases, with 8 bases separating them. The CDR3 is 13 amino acids. Germline values: CDR1 LNHDA, CDR2 SQIVND (reference sequence).

The chain carries TRBV5-1 and TRBJ1-3; D not certain. This CDR3 spans 16 amino acids. Germline CDR1 reads SGHRS; CDR2 reads YFSETQ. The V and J ends lost 1 base and 0 bases respectively, with 11 bases between them. The chain's CDR3 is CASSLPTRSSGNTIYF. CDR3 DNA: TGCGCCAGCAGCTTGCCAACGCGGTCCTCTGGAAACACCATATATTTT.

This clonotype occurred a few times. The rearrangement uses TRBV4-1 and TRBJ1-2; D is unclear. The CDR3 totals 17 residues. Germline CDR1 is MGHRA and CDR2 is YSYEKL. With 0 bases removed from V and 2 bases from J, the gap between germline ends came to 16 bases. The DNA of the CDR3 is TGCGCCAGCAGCCAAGATCAGTCTGTGGCCAGAAACTATGGCTACACCTTC. Residues: CASSQDQSVARNYGYTF.

The genes are TRBV10-3 and TRBJ1-1; D might be TRBD1 (5 bases). The CDR3 covers 14 residues. CDR1 is ENHRY, CDR2 SYGVKD, per germline. V was trimmed by 10 bases and J by 0 bases, leaving 15 bases between them. This CDR3 reads CATAGDGMNTEAFF. CDR3 nucleotides: TGTGCCACGGCGGGGGACGGCATGAACACTGAAGCTTTCTTT.

This clonotype was found many times. Compared with germline, one end of the junction differs, possibly owing to a read error. The genes are TRBV29-1 and TRBJ1-4; D is unclear. The germline V gene has CDR1 SQVTM and CDR2 ANQGSEA. The CDR3 is 14 residues long. The CDR3 is CSVGSTTTNEKLFF. The CDR3 DNA follows: TGCAGCGTGGGATCGACAACAACAAATGAAAAACTGTTTTTT.

This chain joins TRBV14 and TRBJ1-2, with unresolved D. V lost 4 bases, J lost 8 bases, and 29 bases lay in between. CDR3 length: 18 residues. Germline lookup yields CDR1 SGHDN and CDR2 FVKESK. CDR3 sequence reads: CASSPMVLLDGESSGYTF. The DNA for the CDR3 is TGTGCCAGCAGCCCAATGGTCCTCCTTGACGGCGAATCTTCCGGCTACACCTTC. Together with reference TRBV14 and TRBJ1-2, the CDR3 gives the full variable domain: EAGVTQFPSHSVIEKGQTVTLRCDPISGHDNLYWYRRVMGKEIKFLLHFVKESKQDESGMPNNRFLAERTGGTYSTLKVQPAELEDSGVYFCASSPMVLLDGESSGYTFGSGTRLTVV.

This clonotype has a count of ten or more. The chain is built from TRBV19 and TRBJ1-2; the match to TRBD1 covers 9 bases. CDR1 is LNHDA and CDR2 is SQIVND in the germline V gene (reference sequence). CDR3 size: 18 residues. The junction had 10 bases not matched to a gene; V was cut back by 2 bases and J by 0 bases. The CDR3 DNA is TGTGCCAGTAGTATATCCGGGACAGGGAACACCGCTAACTATGGCTACACCTTC. Amino acid sequence: CASSISGTGNTANYGYTF. The whole variable domain, filled in from reference TRBV19 and TRBJ1-2, reads DGGITQSPKYLFRKEGQNVTLSCEQNLNHDAMYWYRQDPGQGLRLIYYSQIVNDFQKGDIAEGYSVSREKKESFPLTVTSAQKNPTAFYLCASSISGTGNTANYGYTFGSGTRLTVV.

This clonotype was detected only a few times. The chain recombines TRBV15 with TRBJ1-5; TRBD1 matches at 7 bases. Germline values: CDR1 LNHNV, CDR2 YYDKDF (reference sequence). V was clipped by 9 bases and J by 2 bases; unmatched bases: 13. The CDR3 loop spans 16 amino acids. CDR3 sequence: CATRSARDSGNQPQHF. The CDR3 nucleotides are TGTGCCACGCGATCGGCCCGGGACAGTGGCAATCAGCCCCAGCATTTT.

The gene calls are TRBV29-1 and TRBJ1-6, with TRBD1 identical over 9 bases. The CDR3 is 13 amino acids. Germline values: CDR1 SQVTM, CDR2 ANQGSEA. V lost 7 bases to trimming and J lost 9 bases; unmatched junction nucleotides: 7. CDR3 in amino acids: CSGGQGMSSPLHF. In DNA, the CDR3 is TGCAGCGGGGGACAGGGTATGAGTTCACCCCTCCACTTT.

This clonotype was detected only a few times. J is TRBJ1-2 and V is TRBV7-3; unclear D gene. Germline values: CDR1 SGHTA, CDR2 FQGTGA. The CDR3 sequence is 12 residues long. Between the trimmed V and J ends, which lost 1 base and 8 bases, there was a span of 8 bases. Here the CDR3 DNA reads TGTGCCAGCAGCTTAAGGAGGTGGGGCTACACCTTC. Translating it yields CASSLRRWGYTF.

A word on this clonotype: A single base separates this from a much larger clone, so it may be a read error. The V call is TRBV20-1, the J call TRBJ2-7; D possibly corresponds to TRBD1 (5 bases). The CDR3 loop spans 13 amino acids. Trimming removed 5 bases at V and 2 bases at J, with 13 bases between. Germline CDR1 reads DFQATT; CDR2 reads SNEGSKA (reference sequence). This CDR3 is CSAAGFLPYEQYF. CDR3 sequence (DNA): TGCAGTGCTGCAGGGTTCTTACCCTACGAGCAGTACTTC.

This clonotype was seen repeatedly, ten times or more. CDR3 protein: CASSMGQKQYF. The CDR3, as DNA: TGTGCCAGCAGTATGGGACAGAAGCAGTACTTC. The rearrangement joins TRBV2 to TRBJ2-7; TRBD1 agrees at 7 bases. J lost 8 bases, V lost 5 bases, and 3 bases had no gene match. The CDR3 contains 11 residues. CDR1 and CDR2 from the germline V gene are SNHLY and FYNNEI.